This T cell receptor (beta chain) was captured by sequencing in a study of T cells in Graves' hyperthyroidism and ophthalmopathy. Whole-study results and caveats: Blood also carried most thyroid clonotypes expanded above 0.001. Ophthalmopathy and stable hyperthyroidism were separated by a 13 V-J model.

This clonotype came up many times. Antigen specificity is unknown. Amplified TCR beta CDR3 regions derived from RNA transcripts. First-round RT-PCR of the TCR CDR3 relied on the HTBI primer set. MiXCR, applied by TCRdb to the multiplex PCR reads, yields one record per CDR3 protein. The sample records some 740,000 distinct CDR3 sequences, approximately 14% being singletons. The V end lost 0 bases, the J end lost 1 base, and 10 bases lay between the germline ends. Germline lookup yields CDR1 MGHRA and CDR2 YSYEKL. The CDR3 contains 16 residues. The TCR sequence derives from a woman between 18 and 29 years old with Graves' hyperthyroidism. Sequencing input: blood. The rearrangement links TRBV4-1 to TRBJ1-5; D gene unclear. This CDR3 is CASSQDHGFSNQPQHF. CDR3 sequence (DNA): TGCGCCAGCAGCCAAGATCATGGGTTCAGCAATCAGCCCCAGCATTTT.